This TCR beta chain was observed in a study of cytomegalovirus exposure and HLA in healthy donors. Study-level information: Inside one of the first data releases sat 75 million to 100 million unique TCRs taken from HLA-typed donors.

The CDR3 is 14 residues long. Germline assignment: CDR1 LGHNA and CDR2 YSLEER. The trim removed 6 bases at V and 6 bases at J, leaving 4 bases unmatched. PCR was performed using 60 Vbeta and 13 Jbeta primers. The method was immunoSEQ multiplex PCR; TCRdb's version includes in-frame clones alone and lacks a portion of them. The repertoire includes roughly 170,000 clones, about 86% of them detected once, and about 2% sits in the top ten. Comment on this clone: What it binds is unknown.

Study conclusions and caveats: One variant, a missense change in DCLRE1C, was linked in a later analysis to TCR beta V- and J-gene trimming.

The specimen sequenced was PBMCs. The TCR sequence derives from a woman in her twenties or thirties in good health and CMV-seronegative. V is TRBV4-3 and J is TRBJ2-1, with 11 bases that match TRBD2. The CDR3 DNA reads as TGCGCCAGCAGTCCGGGACTAGCGGTCAATGAGCAGTTCTTC. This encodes CASSPGLAVNEQFF.